This T cell receptor (beta chain) emerged from a study of cytomegalovirus exposure and HLA in healthy donors. Profiled with immunoSEQ multiplex PCR; TCRdb holds only in-frame clones, not every one. The table records tens of thousands of clones, about 96% of them present only once. Germline V gives CDR1 MNHEY, CDR2 SVGAGI. This CDR3 is 12 amino acids long. The trim removed 8 bases at V and 4 bases at J, leaving 4 bases unmatched. This clone has just a few counts. The receptor was derived from a man between 18 and 29 years old in good health and CMV-seronegative. This chain joins TRBV6-5 and TRBJ1-1, with TRBD1 matching 7 bases. The sample consisted of PBMCs. The DNA for the CDR3 is TGTGCCAGCGGTACAGGGGTCACTGAAGCTTTCTTT. Its protein is CASGTGVTEAFF.